The rows below give T cell receptor beta chains drawn from one sample of a study of T-cell memory formation after mild COVID-19. TCRdb re-called the 5' RACE reads through MiXCR, storing one row per CDR3 protein. The table shows approximately 240,000 distinct CDR3 sequences, with about 17% occurring only once. The specimen sequenced was PBMCs or a T cell subset sorted from them (not recorded which). These receptors were obtained from a man in his late teens or twenties who had mild COVID-19 (a few samples of this study predate the infection). Cell type and time point are not known. Both conserved end residues are part of each CDR3. The size of a clone is reported for some rows only, either as once, few or many, or as a class for expanded clones.

V gene	clone size	J gene	CDR3 protein
TRBV20-1	-	TRBJ2-2	CSGGNPGTGELFF
TRBV3-1	few	TRBJ2-6	CASSQGGQPGANVLTF
TRBV12-3/TRBV12-4	few	TRBJ1-6	CASSPGGGNSPLHF
TRBV6-2/TRBV6-3	few	TRBJ1-2	CASSSTHRAGGLGYTF
TRBV9	-	TRBJ1-1	CASSAPDRGNPEAFF
TRBV7-3	-	TRBJ2-1	CASSLPTGGPQFF
TRBV28	few	TRBJ1-2	CASSSQRHGYTF
TRBV5-1	-	TRBJ1-1	CASSLREAQVASAAAFF
TRBV12-3/TRBV12-4	-	TRBJ1-6	CASSFGRTNSPLHF
TRBV6-5	few	TRBJ2-4	CASSYSKGGKNIQYF
TRBV5-1	once	TRBJ1-2	CASSLEGGSYYGYTF
TRBV7-2	-	TRBJ1-5	CASSLDRGHQPQHF
TRBV5-1	few	TRBJ2-5	CASRPAVRETQYF
TRBV28	-	TRBJ2-1	CAISPGSSYNEQFF
TRBV7-2	few	TRBJ1-5	CASSPNVGNQPQHF
TRBV5-6	few	TRBJ1-1	CASSLGEWGGEAFF
TRBV6-1	-	TRBJ1-2	CASSAGTDYGYTF
TRBV18	few	TRBJ2-2	CASSPRTNTGELFF
TRBV19	few	TRBJ1-6	CASSDAWHAGYSPLHF
TRBV7-6	many	TRBJ2-3	CASSSPWTSPDTQYF
TRBV11-2	many	TRBJ1-3	CASSSRWAGSSGNTIYF
TRBV9	few	TRBJ2-3	CASSVSRSDTQYF
TRBV2	few	TRBJ2-7	CASTLGQGSYEQYF
TRBV24-1	-	TRBJ2-3	CATSDLPSTGSTDTQYF
TRBV2	-	TRBJ1-4	CASRLPYGATNEKLFF
TRBV7-2	-	TRBJ2-3	CASSWGQASDTQYF
TRBV7-9	few	TRBJ1-1	CAGQNRGEAFF
TRBV6-5	few	TRBJ2-5	CASSYAGGETQYF
TRBV7-9	few	TRBJ1-5	CASSPGYNQPQHF
TRBV4-3	few	TRBJ2-1	CASSPWVGNYNEQFF
TRBV24-1	few	TRBJ2-2	CATGMAGELFF
TRBV6-6	once	TRBJ1-2	CASRTGDAGAGYTF
TRBV5-1	few	TRBJ1-4	CASSGTGASNEKLFF
TRBV20-1	-	TRBJ1-1	CSAREGFFNMNTEAFF
TRBV20-1	few	TRBJ2-1	CSAGGQGHEQFF
TRBV7-2	-	TRBJ1-2	CASSPGTAPRLYGYTF
TRBV20-1	-	TRBJ2-1	CSAGTYLNEQFF
TRBV24-1	-	TRBJ2-1	CATSDSSLHRGNEQFF
TRBV4-3	many	TRBJ2-1	CASSPHGGSRGGRVEQFF
TRBV2	-	TRBJ2-2	CASSGQGITGELFF
TRBV5-1	few	TRBJ2-3	CASSLDPGPGTDTQYF
TRBV7-2	-	TRBJ1-2	CASSPNLGTGGGGYTF
TRBV25-1	-	TRBJ1-1	CASSDSGGGDTEAFF